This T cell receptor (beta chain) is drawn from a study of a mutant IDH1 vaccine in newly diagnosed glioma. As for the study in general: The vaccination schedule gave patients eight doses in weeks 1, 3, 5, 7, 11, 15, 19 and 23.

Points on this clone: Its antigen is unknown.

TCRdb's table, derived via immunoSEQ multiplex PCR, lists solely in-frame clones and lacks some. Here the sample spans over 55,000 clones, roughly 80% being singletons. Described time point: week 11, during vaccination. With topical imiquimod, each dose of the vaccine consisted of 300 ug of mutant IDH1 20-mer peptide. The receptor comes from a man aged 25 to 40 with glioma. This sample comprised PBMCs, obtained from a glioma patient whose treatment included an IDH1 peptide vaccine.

Written as DNA, the CDR3 is TGTGCCAGCAGCCACGGGTCTAGCGGGAGGGGATACGAGCAGTACTTC. Residues: CASSHGSSGRGYEQYF. The chain recombines TRBV9 with TRBJ2-7, with 12 positions matching TRBD2. Trimming cost V 4 bases and J 4 bases; bases outside gene matches: 9. The germline gives CDR1 SGDLS, CDR2 YYNGEE. This CDR3 has 16 amino acids.